This T cell receptor (beta chain) emerged from a study of shared clonotypes between healthy human individuals. As defined, naive CD8 cells were CD45RO-negative and positively selected for CCR7, with terminally differentiated effector memory CD45RA+ cells excluded. This CDR3 is 14 amino acids long. Germline V lookup: CDR1 LNHNV, CDR2 YYDKDF (reference sequence). Trimming cost V 2 bases and J 4 bases, with 12 bases left between them. The method was immunoSEQ multiplex PCR; TCRdb's version includes in-frame clones alone and lacks a portion of them. The repertoire has about 2.1 million clones, 93% of them found once; the top ten carry about 1.7%.

The chain recombines TRBV15 with TRBJ2-7, with D perhaps assigned TRBD1 or TRBD2 (5 bases each). The sample consisted of naive CD8+ T cells from PBMCs. The sequence came from a man between 18 and 35 years old in good health. Some clones in this sample may be carry-over from other donors' samples. CDR3 loop: CATSRKRGRYEQYF. CDR3 coding DNA: TGTGCCACCAGCAGAAAGAGGGGCAGGTACGAGCAGTACTTC.